The 8 T cell receptor beta chains in this list originate from one sample, sequenced in a study of blood T cell repertoires in COVID-19. Repertoires were generated with immunoSEQ multiplex PCR, while TCRdb's copy carries only in-frame clones and drops some. The repertoire holds fewer than 300,000 clones, with around 85% as singletons. The material sequenced was peripheral blood. All receptors derive from a human donor with COVID-19, enrolled during active disease. The donor label of this sample is uncertain.

The chain employs TRBV12-3 or TRBV12-4 and TRBJ2-7, with 7 positions matching TRBD2. With V trimmed by 5 bases and J by 7 bases, 8 bases remained unmatched. The CDR3 runs 13 residues. The CDR3 region has the DNA TGTGCCAGCAGTCTCCTCTTGGGGGGGGAGCAGTACTTC. Its translation is CASSLLLGGEQYF.

The rearrangement joins TRBV5-6 to TRBJ2-5, with D possibly being TRBD2 (5 bases). The germline gives CDR1 SGHDT, CDR2 YYEEEE. Trimming removed 4 bases at V and 5 bases at J, with 12 bases between. The CDR3 has 13 residues. The CDR3 nucleotides read TGTGCCAGCAGCGTCGCGACGGGGGAGACCCAGTACTTC. It encodes CASSVATGETQYF.

The chain joins TRBV12-3 or TRBV12-4 to TRBJ1-3; D remains ambiguous. There are 13 residues in the CDR3. V was shortened by 3 bases and J by 0 bases, with 3 bases between the two germline ends. DNA of the CDR3: TGTGCCAGCAGTTTTAGCTCTGGAAACACCATATATTTT. This translates into CASSFSSGNTIYF.

This chain uses TRBV15 with TRBJ1-1; D call uncertain. The CDR3 is made up of 13 amino acids. Per the germline V gene, CDR1 is LNHNV and CDR2 is YYDKDF (reference sequence). Trimming took off 1 base at V and 10 bases at J, with 13 bases between the two ends. The CDR3 sequence is CATSRVSGTGAFF. The CDR3 DNA reads TGTGCCACCAGCAGAGTATCCGGAACGGGAGCTTTCTTT.

The chain employs TRBV6-5 and TRBJ1-2; D remains unclear. V lost 0 bases, J lost 5 bases, and 10 bases lay in between. CDR3 length equals 14 residues. Germline values: CDR1 MNHEY, CDR2 SVGAGI. In nucleotides, the CDR3 is TGTGCCAGCAGTTACTCGAGGGTGGGGTATGGCTACACCTTC. Its translation: CASSYSRVGYGYTF.

The chain combines TRBV6-2 or TRBV6-3 with TRBJ2-1, with D perhaps matching TRBD1 (5 bases). Germline assignment: CDR1 MNHEY and CDR2 SVGEGT. The ends were cut back, 2 bases at V and 3 bases at J, with 11 bases in the middle. There are 15 residues in the CDR3. CDR3 sequence: CASSYPPRVYNEQFF. CDR3 DNA: TGTGCCAGCAGTTACCCGCCCAGGGTCTACAATGAGCAGTTCTTC.

The chain couples TRBV5-8 to TRBJ2-6; no clear D gene. In germline, CDR1 is SGHTS, CDR2 YDEGEE. There are 14 residues in the CDR3. The V and J ends lost 5 bases and 4 bases respectively, with 10 bases between them. The CDR3 region is CASRQVSGANVLTF. The CDR3 bases are TGTGCCAGCAGGCAGGTTTCCGGGGCCAACGTCCTGACTTTC.

The V and J genes are TRBV19 and TRBJ2-3; 9 nucleotides line up with TRBD1. The CDR3 is 16 residues long. Germline V gives CDR1 LNHDA, CDR2 SQIVND (reference sequence). J was trimmed by 1 base and V by 3 bases; bases with no gene match: 5. The CDR3 bases are TGTGCCAGTAGTATGGACCGGACAGGGGGCACAGATACGCAGTATTTT. It is translated as CASSMDRTGGTDTQYF.